What follows are 24 T cell receptor beta chains derived from one specimen sequenced in a study of CD8 T cells in Susac syndrome. Random hexamers served to reverse transcribe about 0.5 to 1 ug RNA. TCRdb re-derived calls from the immunoSEQ multiplex PCR reads in MiXCR, one entry per CDR3 protein. Of some 450,000 distinct CDR3 sequences in the sample, around 85% were seen once. Sequencing used CD8+ T cells from PBMCs. These receptors were collected from a human donor with multiple sclerosis.

The chain carries TRBV5-4 and TRBJ2-7; D call uncertain. Germline-derived CDR1 and CDR2 are SGHNT and YYREEE (reference sequence). V lost 2 bases, J lost 6 bases, and 12 bases lay in between. The CDR3 consists of 13 residues. The CDR3 sequence is CASSFGVSSEQYF. DNA for the CDR3: TGTGCCAGCAGCTTTGGGGTTTCAAGCGAGCAGTACTTC.

The chain uses TRBV6-5 and TRBJ2-1; D gene ambiguous. This CDR3 region has 17 residues. V lost 2 bases and J 6 bases, leaving 20 bases between the germline ends. The V gene's germline CDR1 is MNHEY and CDR2 SVGAGI. This CDR3 is CASSYLRLEAQLNEQFF. For the CDR3, the DNA is TGTGCCAGCAGTTACCTCCGACTCGAGGCCCAACTCAATGAGCAGTTCTTC.

The rearrangement links TRBV5-4 to TRBJ2-1; D gene ambiguous. Trimming stripped 3 bases from V and 1 base from J, with 11 bases between. The length of the CDR3 is 15 residues. CDR1 and CDR2 from the germline V gene are SGHNT and YYREEE (reference sequence). The CDR3 here is CASSSDLTSYNEQFF. CDR3 DNA sequence: TGTGCCAGCAGCTCTGACCTTACTTCCTACAATGAGCAGTTCTTC.

This chain links TRBV14 with TRBJ1-2; unclear D gene. Trimming left V 3 bases short and J 1 base short, with 9 bases between. CDR1 and CDR2 from the germline V gene are SGHDN and FVKESK. The CDR3 spans 14 residues. The CDR3 nucleotides read TGTGCCAGCAGCCAGTCAGTCCTTAACTATGGCTACACCTTC. The encoded protein is CASSQSVLNYGYTF.

The chain joins TRBV27 to TRBJ1-5; 7 positions match TRBD1. From germline, CDR1 is MNHEY and CDR2 SMNVEV (reference sequence). V trimming: 6 bases; J trimming: 0 bases; junction bases outside the gene matches: 11. The CDR3 runs to 17 residues. The CDR3 loop is CASSPRWGQLSNQPQHF. The DNA of the CDR3 is TGTGCCAGCAGCCCCCGTTGGGGACAGCTTAGCAATCAGCCCCAGCATTTT.

The CDR3 is CASGLAVSYEQYF. The DNA of the CDR3 is TGTGCCAGCGGGTTAGCAGTGTCCTACGAGCAGTACTTC. The V gene is TRBV6-2 or TRBV6-3, the J gene TRBJ2-7; D not certain. The CDR3 spans 13 residues. Trimming left V 8 bases short and J 1 base short, with 12 bases between. The germline gives CDR1 MNHEY, CDR2 SVGEGT.

This clonotype has just one count. The chain employs TRBV18 and TRBJ2-6, with D uncertain. Germline values: CDR1 KGHSH, CDR2 LQKENI. V lost 1 base, J lost 2 bases, and 15 bases lay in between. The CDR3 runs 18 residues. The CDR3 region is CASSPQQPNTAGANVLTF. The CDR3, as DNA: TGTGCCAGCTCACCACAACAGCCAAATACAGCTGGGGCCAACGTCCTGACTTTC.

Comments on this clonotype: At one of its ends the junction is not consistent with the germline gene, which may arise from a read error. The chain combines TRBV11-2 with TRBJ1-1, with 7 bases that match TRBD1. This CDR3 has 14 residues. Per the germline V gene, CDR1 is SGHAT and CDR2 is FQNNGV. The CDR3 nucleotides are TGTTCCAGCAGCCATGAACAGGGGTACCCTGAAGCTTTCTTT. Protein: CSSSHEQGYPEAFF.

As DNA, the CDR3 is TGTGCCAGCAGCTTAGCTCTGGGTTTCGGGGAACACATTCAGTACTTC. Encoded protein: CASSLALGFGEHIQYF. The chain recombines TRBV7-2 with TRBJ2-4; possibly TRBD2 for D (5 bases). Per the germline V gene, CDR1 is SGHTA and CDR2 is FQGNSA. The ends were cut back, 0 bases at V and 8 bases at J, with 17 bases in the middle. The CDR3 spans 16 residues.

This sequence joins TRBV19 and TRBJ2-1, with TRBD2 matching over 8 bases. CDR1 LNHDA and CDR2 SQIVND come from the germline V gene (reference sequence). Germline trimming cut 6 bases from V and 4 bases from J; bases unmatched to any gene: 14. The CDR3 has 17 residues. For the CDR3, the DNA is TGTGCCAGTAGCTCATTTGGCGCGAGCGGGGGATACAATGAGCAGTTCTTC. Protein product: CASSSFGASGGYNEQFF.

The rearrangement joins TRBV5-1 to TRBJ2-3, with unresolved D. Germline V gene data show CDR1 as SGHRS and CDR2 as YFSETQ. This CDR3 has 14 residues. The V end was cut by 0 bases, the J end by 6 bases, with 11 bases between. The CDR3 sequence: CASSLEVAEDTQYF. In nucleotides, the CDR3 is TGCGCCAGCAGCTTGGAGGTCGCGGAGGATACGCAGTATTTT.

This chain joins TRBV2 and TRBJ2-7; 12 bases map to TRBD2. Per germline, CDR1 SNHLY and CDR2 FYNNEI. V was clipped by 10 bases and J by 0 bases; unmatched bases: 16. This CDR3 comprises 18 residues. Written as DNA, the CDR3 is TGTGCCACTCGATTACATACTAGACTAGCGGGGGACTCCTACGAGCAGTACTTC. It encodes CATRLHTRLAGDSYEQYF.

V usage is TRBV5-1 and J usage is TRBJ2-2; TRBD1 is a possible D gene (6 bases). Trimming cost V 3 bases and J 1 base, with 10 bases left between them. The germline V gene has CDR1 SGHRS and CDR2 YFSETQ. This CDR3 is built from 15 residues. CDR3 sequence: CASSWTAQNTGELFF. In DNA form, the CDR3 reads TGCGCCAGCAGCTGGACAGCCCAGAACACCGGGGAGCTGTTTTTT. Supplemented by reference TRBV5-1 and TRBJ2-2, the full variable domain reads KAGVTQTPRYLIKTRGQQVTLSCSPISGHRSVSWYQQTPGQGLQFLFEYFSETQRNKGNFPGRFSGRQFSNSRSEMNVSTLELGDSALYLCASSWTAQNTGELFFGEGSRLTVL.

V is TRBV30 and J is TRBJ1-1, with D tentatively TRBD1 (6 bases). Deletions cut 4 bases from V and 7 bases from J, with 19 bases between. The CDR3 runs 14 residues. The germline V gene has CDR1 GTSNPN and CDR2 SVGIG (reference sequence). CDR3: CAWTAPGQQYEAFF. The CDR3 bases are TGTGCCTGGACCGCCCCTGGACAGCAATATGAAGCTTTCTTT.

For this clonotype: Mismatch with germline at one junction end may stem from a read error. The chain links TRBV20-1 to TRBJ2-5, with TRBD1 matching 8 bases. Per germline, CDR1 DFQATT and CDR2 SNEGSKA (reference sequence). CDR3 length equals 14 residues. For the CDR3, the DNA is TGCAGTGCCACCGACAGGGGATCTCAAGACACCCAGTACTTC. Protein product: CSATDRGSQDTQYF.

This clonotype occurred a few times. The rearrangement links TRBV6-6 to TRBJ2-7; TRBD1 agrees at 11 bases. V dropped 0 bases and J dropped 3; count of bases not matched to a gene: 4. Looked up from germline, CDR1 is MNHNY and CDR2 is SVGAGI (reference sequence). This CDR3 region has 16 residues. The CDR3 DNA reads as TGTGCCAGCAGTTACTCGGGCGGGACAGGGGGCTACGAGCAGTACTTC. Encoded protein: CASSYSGGTGGYEQYF.

This clonotype appeared a few times. The rearrangement links TRBV28 to TRBJ1-1; 7 bases are a match to TRBD1. Per the germline V gene, CDR1 is MDHEN and CDR2 is SYDVKM. This CDR3 is built from 13 residues. V trimming: 5 bases; J trimming: 7 bases; junction bases outside the gene matches: 7. This CDR3 is CASSPRGGIEAFF. CDR3 bases: TGTGCCAGCAGTCCCAGGGGGGGGATTGAAGCTTTCTTT.

The DNA for the CDR3 is TGTGCCAGCAGTTTAAGGTGGGACAGGGGCACAGATACGCAGTATTTT. Translation gives CASSLRWDRGTDTQYF. The chain combines TRBV27 with TRBJ2-3; 9 bases line up with TRBD1. The CDR3 runs 16 residues. V lost 2 bases to trimming and J lost 1 base; unmatched junction nucleotides: 4. Germline V gene lookup returns CDR1 MNHEY and CDR2 SMNVEV (reference sequence).

The gene calls are TRBV11-2 and TRBJ2-7; D gene ambiguous. The CDR3 sequence is 11 residues long. V was trimmed by 1 base and J by 3 bases, leaving 1 base between them. Germline V gives CDR1 SGHAT, CDR2 FQNNGV. The CDR3 coding sequence is TGTGCCAGCAGCTTAGTCTACGAGCAGTACTTC. This encodes CASSLVYEQYF.

This chain connects TRBV27 to TRBJ1-6; D unresolved. Germline loops: CDR1 MNHEY, CDR2 SMNVEV (reference sequence). The V end was cut by 7 bases, the J end by 9 bases, with 19 bases between. This CDR3 spans 15 amino acids. This CDR3 is CASTPLRVLGSPLHF. The DNA of the CDR3 is TGTGCCAGCACTCCTCTGCGGGTCCTGGGTTCACCCCTCCACTTT.

The rearrangement joins TRBV21-1 to TRBJ2-7; the D call TRBD1 from the table was never checked on the DNA. TRBV21-1 is a pseudogene locus. There are 14 residues in the CDR3. The CDR3 region is CASSRRDRGYEQYF. CDR3 DNA sequence: TGTGCCAGCAGCAGACGGGACAGGGGCTACGAGCAGTACTTC.

Comment on this clonotype: The junction departs from the called germline gene at one end, perhaps through a read error. The chain recombines TRBV5-1 with TRBJ2-1; D is ambiguous. Germline V gene lookup returns CDR1 SGHRS and CDR2 YFSETQ. The CDR3 is made up of 12 amino acids. The CDR3 region is CASRLGFNEQFF. CDR3 bases: TGCGCCAGCCGCTTAGGGTTCAATGAGCAGTTCTTC.

This chain uses TRBV12-3 or TRBV12-4 with TRBJ2-6; D not certain. The V gene lost 6 bases and the J gene lost 2 bases, with 5 bases spanning the gap. The CDR3 contains 13 residues. The CDR3 nucleotides are TGTGCCAGCAGCCCGACTGGGGCCAACGTCCTGACTTTC. Translated, it gives CASSPTGANVLTF.

The CDR3 DNA is TGTGCCAGCAGTTTAAGACTAGCGGGAGAGAACAATGAGCAGTTCTTC. Its protein product is CASSLRLAGENNEQFF. The V and J genes are TRBV27 and TRBJ2-1; 12 bases align to TRBD2. V shed 2 bases and J 5 bases; nucleotides not matched to a gene: 4. Germline values: CDR1 MNHEY, CDR2 SMNVEV (reference sequence). CDR3 size: 16 residues.